This T cell receptor (beta chain) was sequenced for a study of neurological immune-mediated disorders. Study-level background: For the roughly 35 multiple sclerosis patients, the disease was relapsing-remitting in some 31 and secondary progressive in 3. Study-wide results and caveats: Expanded clones shared no CDR3 amino acid sequences across subjects, suggesting private repertoires in all groups.

This CDR3 has 17 amino acids. J gave up 5 bases and V 1 base, and 10 bases lay outside the gene matches. The V gene's germline CDR1 is SGHTA and CDR2 FQGNSA. This clonotype was counted ten times or more. Antigen unknown. The sorted libraries started from about a million CD4+ or CD8+ T cells. Synthesis of cDNA was performed by 5'RACE using 10-nucleotide random UMIs. TCRdb analysed the 5' RACE reads with MiXCR anew, one entry per CDR3 protein. The table lists roughly 60,000 distinct CDR3 sequences, about 4.2% of them singletons. The specimen was CD4+ T cells from blood. This TCR came from a woman aged 40 to 50 with multiple sclerosis. This chain links TRBV7-2 with TRBJ2-1; 8 nucleotides line up with TRBD2. The CDR3 sequence: CASSLVVVLAANNEQFF. The CDR3 DNA reads as TGTGCCAGCAGCTTAGTGGTAGTACTAGCGGCGAACAATGAGCAGTTCTTC. The complete variable domain, with remaining parts taken from reference TRBV7-2 and TRBJ2-1, reads GAGVSQSPSNKVTEKGKDVELRCDPISGHTALYWYRQSLGQGLEFLIYFQGNSAPDKSGLPSDRFSAERTGGSVSTLTIQRTQQEDSAVYLCASSLVVVLAANNEQFFGPGTRLTVL.